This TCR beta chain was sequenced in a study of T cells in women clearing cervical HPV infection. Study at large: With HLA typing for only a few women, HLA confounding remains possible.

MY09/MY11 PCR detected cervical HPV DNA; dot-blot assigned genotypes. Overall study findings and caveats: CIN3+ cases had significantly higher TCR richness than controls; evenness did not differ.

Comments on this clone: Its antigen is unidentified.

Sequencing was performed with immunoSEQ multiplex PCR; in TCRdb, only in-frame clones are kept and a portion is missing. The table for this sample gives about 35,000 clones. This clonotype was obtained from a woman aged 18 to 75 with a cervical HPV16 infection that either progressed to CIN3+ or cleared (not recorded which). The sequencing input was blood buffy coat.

CDR3 DNA (partial): TGTGCCAGCAGCTCGTCAGGTGGGGCCTATGGC. This gives the protein CASSSSGGAYG. The CDR3, in full, reads CASSSSGGAYGYTF. This chain joins TRBV7-2 and TRBJ1-2, with TRBD1 as a possible D gene (5 bases). Read sequence stops 3 residues before the CDR3 end, and the germline J gene provides the missing end. The CDR3 length is 14 residues. The V end lost 4 bases, the J end lost 4 bases, and 13 bases lay between the germline ends. Germline CDR1 SGHTA, CDR2 FQGNSA.